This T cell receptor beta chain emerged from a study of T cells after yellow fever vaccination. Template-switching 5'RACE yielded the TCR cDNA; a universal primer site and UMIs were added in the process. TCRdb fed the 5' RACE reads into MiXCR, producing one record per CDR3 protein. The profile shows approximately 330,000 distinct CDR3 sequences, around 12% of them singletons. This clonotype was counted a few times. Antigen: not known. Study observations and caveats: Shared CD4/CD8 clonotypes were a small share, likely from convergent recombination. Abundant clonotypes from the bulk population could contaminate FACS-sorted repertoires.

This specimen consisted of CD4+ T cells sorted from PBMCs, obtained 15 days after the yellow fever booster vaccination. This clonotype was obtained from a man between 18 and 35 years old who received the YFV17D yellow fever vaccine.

CDR3 loop: CASSLYDLLSGLNYGYTF. CDR3 DNA sequence: TGTGCCAGCAGCTTATACGACCTATTATCCGGTCTTAACTATGGCTACACCTTC. V is TRBV7-2 and J is TRBJ1-2; D is unresolved. This CDR3 region has 18 residues. CDR1 and CDR2 (germline): SGHTA, FQGNSA. V was pared by 2 bases and J by 1 base, with 20 bases between.